The 21 T cell receptor beta chains in this list originate from one sample, sequenced in a study of OX40 agonist ivuxolimab in advanced cancers. Repertoires were generated with immunoSEQ multiplex PCR, while TCRdb's copy carries only in-frame clones and drops some. Of under 50,000 clones listed, 60% to 85% were seen once; the top ten hold about 12%. Sequences were derived from CD4+ or CD8+ T cells sorted from blood, sampled in a trial of the OX40 agonist ivuxolimab. These receptors were collected from an adult with an advanced solid tumor such as melanoma, head and neck, liver or kidney cancer.

The chain links TRBV2 to TRBJ2-7; the D gene is possibly TRBD1 (5 bases). The CDR3 has 14 residues. CDR1 is SNHLY, CDR2 FYNNEI, per germline. V lost 2 bases and J 3 bases, leaving 11 bases between the germline ends. Here the CDR3 DNA reads TGTGCCAGCAGTGAAAGCGTAGGGGTCTACGAGCAGTACTTC. Translation: CASSESVGVYEQYF.

The chain couples TRBV28 to TRBJ2-3; 12 bases are shared with TRBD1. V gave up 5 bases and J gave up 4 bases; unmatched junction bases: 4. The V gene's germline CDR1 is MDHEN and CDR2 SYDVKM. This CDR3 has 15 residues. The CDR3 nucleotides read TGTGCCAGCAGTCTGGGACAGGGGGCAGCAGATACGCAGTATTTT. This gives the protein CASSLGQGAADTQYF.

V and J are TRBV5-1 and TRBJ1-1, with D possibly being TRBD1 (6 bases). CDR1 and CDR2 from the germline V gene are SGHRS and YFSETQ. V lost 4 bases and J 1 base, leaving 17 bases between the germline ends. The CDR3 has 16 residues. CDR3 in amino acids: CASSRLYGTQNTEAFF. CDR3 nucleotides: TGCGCCAGCAGCCGATTGTATGGGACACAGAACACTGAAGCTTTCTTT.

V usage is TRBV4-2 and J usage is TRBJ2-5; possible D gene TRBD2, 6 bases. Germline CDR1 and CDR2: LGHNA and YNFKEQ. Trimming left V 1 base short and J 4 bases short, with 13 bases between. The CDR3 has 15 amino acids. The CDR3: CASSQGEAGRETQYF. CDR3 nucleotides: TGTGCCAGCAGCCAAGGGGAGGCTGGACGAGAGACCCAGTACTTC.

V gene TRBV7-9 combines with J gene TRBJ1-1, with D unclear. V gave up 2 bases and J gave up 5 bases, with 9 bases separating them. Looked up from germline, CDR1 is SEHNR and CDR2 is FQNEAQ (reference sequence). The CDR3 is 13 residues long. DNA of the CDR3: TGTGCCAGCAGCTTAAGTCAATGGACTGAAGCTTTCTTT. As protein: CASSLSQWTEAFF.

The chain links TRBV7-9 to TRBJ1-1, with D possibly TRBD1 on 6 matching bases. The CDR3 runs 14 residues. The V gene lost 5 bases and the J gene lost 0 bases, with 10 bases spanning the gap. The germline V gene encodes CDR1 SEHNR and CDR2 FQNEAQ (reference sequence). The CDR3 region has the DNA TGTGCCAGCAGCCGTGGACAGTTGAACACTGAAGCTTTCTTT. The encoded protein is CASSRGQLNTEAFF.

The chain couples TRBV29-1 to TRBJ1-2; TRBD1 might be the D (6 bases). This CDR3 is 12 amino acids long. Trimming removed 5 bases from V and 4 bases from J, with 11 bases in between. Looked up from germline, CDR1 is SQVTM and CDR2 is ANQGSEA. DNA of the CDR3: TGCAGCGTTATGGGGGGCGGCTATGGCTACACCTTC. This translates into CSVMGGGYGYTF.

This clone is a singleton in its sample. V usage is TRBV6-5 and J usage is TRBJ2-5; D may be TRBD2 (6 bases). Trimming left V 8 bases short and J 4 bases short, with 14 bases between. The CDR3 is made up of 13 amino acids. CDR1 and CDR2 (germline): MNHEY, SVGAGI. The CDR3 DNA follows: TGTGCCAGCCGACTCGCGGGACGAGAGACCCAGTACTTC. Translation gives CASRLAGRETQYF.

This chain connects TRBV11-2 to TRBJ1-1, with D possibly being TRBD1 (5 bases). Germline CDR1 is SGHAT and CDR2 is FQNNGV. Trimming pared 1 base from V and 5 bases from J, leaving 17 bases between. This CDR3 region has 16 residues. This chain's CDR3 is CASSLVGAVGGTEAFF. The CDR3 DNA reads as TGTGCCAGCAGCTTAGTAGGGGCCGTGGGGGGGACTGAAGCTTTCTTT.

This sequence joins TRBV7-9 and TRBJ1-4, with D hard to call. V shed 0 bases and J shed 5 bases, with 13 bases lying between them. The CDR3 runs to 16 residues. From germline, CDR1 is SEHNR and CDR2 FQNEAQ (reference sequence). The CDR3 protein is CASSLATASRNEKLFF. For the CDR3, the DNA is TGTGCCAGCAGCTTAGCGACGGCGTCTAGAAATGAAAAACTGTTTTTT. The entire variable domain, with the rest obtained from reference TRBV7-9 and TRBJ1-4, is as follows: DTGVSQNPRHKITKRGQNVTFRCDPISEHNRLYWYRQTLGQGPEFLTYFQNEAQLEKSRLLSDRFSAERPKGSFSTLEIQRTEQGDSAMYLCASSLATASRNEKLFFGSGTQLSVL.

The J gene is TRBJ2-3, the V gene TRBV11-2; 7 bases line up with TRBD2. This CDR3 contains 17 residues. CDR1 and CDR2 from the germline V gene are SGHAT and FQNNGV. V shed 1 base, J shed 2 bases, and the junction held 9 bases outside the gene matches. CDR3 bases: TGTGCCAGCAGCTTAGGGGTAGCTAGCGGCTACACAGATACGCAGTATTTT. Translation: CASSLGVASGYTDTQYF.

V and J are TRBV6-5 and TRBJ2-1; the match to TRBD2 covers 7 bases. The V segment lost 0 bases and the J segment 8 bases; nucleotides outside the gene matches: 4. The CDR3 length is 14 residues. Germline CDR1 is MNHEY and CDR2 is SVGAGI. The CDR3 sequence is CASSYSWGGYEQFF. For the CDR3, the DNA is TGTGCCAGCAGTTACTCGTGGGGAGGGTATGAGCAGTTCTTC.

V and J are TRBV28 and TRBJ2-1; D call uncertain. CDR3 length: 11 amino acids. Trimming pared 8 bases from V and 2 bases from J, leaving 4 bases between. Germline CDR1 MDHEN, CDR2 SYDVKM. CDR3 sequence: CASVTYNEQFF. In nucleotides, the CDR3 is TGTGCCAGCGTCACCTACAATGAGCAGTTCTTC. The full variable domain, its missing parts supplied by reference TRBV28 and TRBJ2-1, is DVKVTQSSRYLVKRTGEKVFLECVQDMDHENMFWYRQDPGLGLRLIYFSYDVKMKEKGDIPEGYSVSREKKERFSLILESASTNQTSMYLCASVTYNEQFFGPGTRLTVL.

The table lists this clone with a few counts. CDR3 sequence (DNA): TGTGCCAGCAGCCACCTCATAGGTGCTGGGGCCAACGTCCTGACTTTC. It is translated as CASSHLIGAGANVLTF. This sequence joins TRBV5-4 and TRBJ2-6; D uncertain. Germline CDR1 reads SGHNT; CDR2 reads YYREEE (reference sequence). This CDR3 comprises 16 residues. V lost 4 bases and J lost 2, with 13 bases in between.

The CDR3 sequence is CASSSRTASSYEQYF. The CDR3 nucleotides read TGTGCCAGCAGCTCAAGGACAGCGAGCTCCTACGAGCAGTACTTC. The chain couples TRBV7-9 to TRBJ2-7, with D perhaps TRBD1 (6 bases). The length of the CDR3 is 15 residues. Germline CDR1 reads SEHNR; CDR2 reads FQNEAQ (reference sequence). V was cut by 4 bases and J by 0 bases, with 13 bases left in between.

The J gene is TRBJ2-3, the V gene TRBV7-2; no clear D. In germline, CDR1 is SGHTA, CDR2 FQGNSA. The CDR3 totals 13 residues. Deletions cut 2 bases from V and 10 bases from J, with 13 bases between. The CDR3 protein is CASSLNRNGAQYF. For the CDR3, the DNA is TGTGCCAGCAGCTTAAACAGAAACGGTGCGCAGTATTTT.

This chain connects TRBV30 to TRBJ2-1, with TRBD2 identical over 8 bases. V was pared by 1 base and J by 5 bases, with 10 bases of the junction left unmatched. Germline V gives CDR1 GTSNPN, CDR2 SVGIG (reference sequence). The CDR3 has 16 residues. In DNA form, the CDR3 reads TGTGCCTGGAGTGGCCTTTTTAGCGGGGCTAACAATGAGCAGTTCTTC. Protein sequence: CAWSGLFSGANNEQFF. Together with reference TRBV30 and TRBJ2-1, the CDR3 gives the full variable domain: SQTIHQWPATLVQPVGSPLSLECTVEGTSNPNLYWYRQAAGRGLQLLFYSVGIGQISSEVPQNLSASRPQDRQFILSSKKLLLSDSGFYLCAWSGLFSGANNEQFFGPGTRLTVL.

The V gene is TRBV6-4, the J gene TRBJ2-1; TRBD2 aligns across 15 bases. With 0 bases clipped from V and 10 bases from J, the junction kept 7 bases outside the gene matches. CDR3 length: 17 residues. The germline gives CDR1 MRHNA, CDR2 SNTAGT. CDR3 DNA sequence: TGTGCCAGCAGTGACTCTGGACTAGCGGGAGGGTGGCAAGAGCAGTTCTTC. Its protein product is CASSDSGLAGGWQEQFF.

The V gene is TRBV5-1, the J gene TRBJ2-1; D remains unclear. Trimming removed 0 bases from V and 8 bases from J, with 9 bases in between. The CDR3 runs 13 residues. CDR1 and CDR2 (germline): SGHRS, YFSETQ. The CDR3 nucleotides read TGCGCCAGCAGCTTGGAGGCGGTCTATGAGCAGTTCTTC. Its protein product is CASSLEAVYEQFF.

The chain couples TRBV28 to TRBJ1-2, with 10 bases matching TRBD1. CDR1 and CDR2 (germline): MDHEN, SYDVKM. V trimming: 5 bases; J trimming: 0 bases; junction bases outside the gene matches: 6. The CDR3 has 16 amino acids. CDR3 DNA sequence: TGTGCCAGCAGTACGGGACAGGGGCCGGCTAACTATGGCTACACCTTC. It yields the protein CASSTGQGPANYGYTF.

This clone is deemed medium-sized. The chain combines TRBV23-1 with TRBJ1-2; TRBD1 matches at 7 bases. TRBV23-1 is labeled an ORF, and its function is uncertain. The CDR3 has 15 amino acids. V lost 0 bases to trimming and J lost 6 bases; unmatched junction nucleotides: 7. CDR3 coding DNA: TGCGCCAGCAGTCAATCTAAAGGCAGGGGGGATGGCTACACCTTC. Residues: CASSQSKGRGDGYTF.